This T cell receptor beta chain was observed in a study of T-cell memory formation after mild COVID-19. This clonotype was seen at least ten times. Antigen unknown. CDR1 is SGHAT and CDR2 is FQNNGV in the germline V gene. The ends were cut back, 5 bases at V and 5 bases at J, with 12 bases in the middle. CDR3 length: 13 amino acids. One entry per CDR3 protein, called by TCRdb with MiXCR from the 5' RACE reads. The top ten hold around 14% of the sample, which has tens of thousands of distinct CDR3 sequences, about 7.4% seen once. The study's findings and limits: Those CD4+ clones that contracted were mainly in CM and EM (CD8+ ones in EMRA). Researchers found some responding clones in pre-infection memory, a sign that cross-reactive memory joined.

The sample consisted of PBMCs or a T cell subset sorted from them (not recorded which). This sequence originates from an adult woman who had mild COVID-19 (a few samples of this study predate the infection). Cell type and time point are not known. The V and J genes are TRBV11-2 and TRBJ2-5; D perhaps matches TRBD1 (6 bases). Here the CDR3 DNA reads TGTGCCAGCAGCAGACAGGTCGAGGAGACCCAGTACTTC. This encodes CASSRQVEETQYF.